This TCR beta chain was sequenced during a study of molecular identifiers for immune sequencing clone quantification. Study summary: In replicates, RNA from about 20,000 or 100,000 naive CD8 cells was split five ways, four sequenced.

Findings of the study overall: Over 97% of CMV-specific effector molecules, but under 1% of naive ones, were in clones above 20 copies. The study reportedly detected spiked Jurkat TCR RNA from one cell among some 1 million naive cells.

Concerning this clonotype itself: Antigen unknown. Being one base from a much bigger clone, this may be a read error.

The CDR3 sequence is 15 residues long. CDR1 is MNHEY and CDR2 is SMNVEV in the germline V gene (reference sequence). The V end was cut by 0 bases, the J end by 13 bases, with 19 bases between. Library preparation followed earlier protocols using designated TCR primers. TCRdb reprocessed the PCR reads with MiXCR, giving one entry per CDR3 protein. The table lists 85,000 to 100,000 distinct CDR3 sequences, approximately 24% of them singletons. The clonotype originates from a human donor in good health. Some libraries in this study had Jurkat cell RNA spiked in. Sequenced material: naive CD8+ T cells from blood, with Jurkat cell RNA spiked in. The subset here: FACS-sorted CD8+CD4-CCR7+CD45RA+ naive T cells. The V call is TRBV27, the J call TRBJ2-1; either TRBD1 or TRBD2 may fit D (5 bases each). Written as DNA, the CDR3 is TGTGCCAGCAGTTTATCACGGGACCCTGGTTTTGGCCAGTTCTTC. Translating gives CASSLSRDPGFGQFF.